This entry describes one TCR beta chain. Its antigen remains unknown. In TCRdb, the RT-PCR reads were re-called with MiXCR into one record per CDR3 protein. The table records 280,000 or so distinct CDR3 sequences, 20% to 25% of them present only once. This entry is derived from a study of response to subunit inactivated influenza vaccine. Study-level findings and limits: New T cells are recruited in small numbers by each seasonal influenza vaccination, according to the authors' suggestion.

The specimen was PBMCs from blood, collected about 20 months after vaccination. This TCR was sampled from a man aged 50 to 69 who received an inactivated influenza vaccine.

CDR3 coding DNA: TGTGCCAGCAGACCATCCCGGGACCGACTCTTTGGCTACACCTTC. Translating gives CASRPSRDRLFGYTF. This chain connects TRBV12-3 or TRBV12-4 to TRBJ1-2; weak D call: TRBD1 (5 bases). Trimming removed 6 bases from V and 7 bases from J, with 21 bases in between. CDR3 length equals 15 residues.